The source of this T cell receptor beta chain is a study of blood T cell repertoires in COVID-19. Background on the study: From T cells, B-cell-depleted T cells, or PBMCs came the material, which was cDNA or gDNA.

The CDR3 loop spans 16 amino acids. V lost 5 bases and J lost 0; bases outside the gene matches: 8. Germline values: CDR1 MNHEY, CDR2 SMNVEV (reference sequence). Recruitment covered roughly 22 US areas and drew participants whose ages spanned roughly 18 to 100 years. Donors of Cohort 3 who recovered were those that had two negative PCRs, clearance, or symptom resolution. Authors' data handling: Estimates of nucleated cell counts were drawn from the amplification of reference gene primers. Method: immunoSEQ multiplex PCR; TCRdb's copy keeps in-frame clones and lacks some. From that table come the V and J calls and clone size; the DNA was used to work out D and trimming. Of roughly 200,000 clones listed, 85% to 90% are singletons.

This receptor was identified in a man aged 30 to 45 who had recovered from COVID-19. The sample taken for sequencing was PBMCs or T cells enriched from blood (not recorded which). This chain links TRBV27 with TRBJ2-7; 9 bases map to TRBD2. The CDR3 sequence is CASSPSSGVNSYEQYF. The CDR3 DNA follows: TGTGCCAGCAGTCCCTCTAGCGGGGTTAACTCCTACGAGCAGTACTTC.